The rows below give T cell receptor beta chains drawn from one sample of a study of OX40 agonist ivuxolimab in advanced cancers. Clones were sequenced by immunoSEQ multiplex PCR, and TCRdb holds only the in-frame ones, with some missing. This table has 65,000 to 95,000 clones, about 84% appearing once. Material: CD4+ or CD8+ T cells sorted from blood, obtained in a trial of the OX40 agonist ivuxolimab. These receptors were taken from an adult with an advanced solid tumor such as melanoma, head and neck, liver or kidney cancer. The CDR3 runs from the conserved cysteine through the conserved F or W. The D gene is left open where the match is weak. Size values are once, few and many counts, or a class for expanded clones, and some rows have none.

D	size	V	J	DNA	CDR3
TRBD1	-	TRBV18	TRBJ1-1	TGTGCCAGCTCAATCCCGGGACAGGGGGAGGCTTTCTTT	CASSIPGQGEAFF
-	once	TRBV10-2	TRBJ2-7	TGCGCCAGCAGTGAGCCGACGGGGACCTACGAGCAGTACTTC	CASSEPTGTYEQYF
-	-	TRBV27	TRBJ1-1	TGTGCCAGCAGTTTGTATAGCAGGGCGAACACTGAAGCTTTCTTT	CASSLYSRANTEAFF
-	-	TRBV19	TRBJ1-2	TGTGCCGTTGGGGAGGTAAACTATGGCTACACCTTC	CAVGEVNYGYTF
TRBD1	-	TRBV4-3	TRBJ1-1	TGCGCCAGCAGCCAAGACGTATGGGGGACAGTAAAGAACACTGAAGCTTTCTTT	CASSQDVWGTVKNTEAFF
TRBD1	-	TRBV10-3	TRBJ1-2	TGTGCCATCAGCGGGACAGGGGATTATGGCTACACCTTC	CAISGTGDYGYTF
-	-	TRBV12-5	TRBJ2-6	TGTGCTAGTGGTTGGGGGTCTGGGGCCAACGTCCTGACTTTC	CASGWGSGANVLTF
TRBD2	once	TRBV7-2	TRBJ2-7	TGTGCCAGCAGCTTCCTAGCGGGAGGGTACGAGCAGTACTTC	CASSFLAGGYEQYF
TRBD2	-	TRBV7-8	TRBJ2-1	TGTGCCAGCAGCTTAAGGGGTAGCGGGGGCCCCTACAATGAGCAGTTCTTC	CASSLRGSGGPYNEQFF
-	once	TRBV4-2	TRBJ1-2	TGTGCCAGCAGCCGAGAGAGGGCTGAAGGCTACACCTTC	CASSRERAEGYTF
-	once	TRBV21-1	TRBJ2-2	TGTGCCAGCAGCAATCCGGGACAGGGGTTCGGACCCGGGGAGCTGTTTTTT	CASSNPGQGFGPGELFF
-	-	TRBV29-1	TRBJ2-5	TGCAGCGTTGAAGGCGCCGCCGGGGTCACCCAGTACTTC	CSVEGAAGVTQYF
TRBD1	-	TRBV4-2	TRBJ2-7	TGTGCCAGCAGCCAGACAGGGGACGGCTCCTACGAGCAGTACTTC	CASSQTGDGSYEQYF
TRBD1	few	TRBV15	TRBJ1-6	TGTGCCACCAGCAGAGATCAGGTTAGAGTTGGTGCGACAGGGAATTCACCCCTCCACTTT	CATSRDQVRVGATGNSPLHF
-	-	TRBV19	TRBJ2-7	TGTGCCAGTGCCCAGACAGGACGAGGCTACGAGCAGTACTTC	CASAQTGRGYEQYF
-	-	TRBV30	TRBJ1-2	TGTGCCTGGATCAGGTCCAACTATGGCTACACCTTC	CAWIRSNYGYTF
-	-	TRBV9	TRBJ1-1	TGTGCCAGCAGCGTAGCTACGAGTCGGCCCACTGAAGCTTTCTTT	CASSVATSRPTEAFF
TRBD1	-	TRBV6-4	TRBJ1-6	TGTGCCAGGGGATACAGGGGCGATAGGTCACCCCTCCACTTT	CARGYRGDRSPLHF
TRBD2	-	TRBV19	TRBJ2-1	TGTGCCAGTAGTATCACTAGCGGGAGGGCCTGGGAGCAGTTCTTC	CASSITSGRAWEQFF
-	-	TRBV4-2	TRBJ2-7	TGTGCCAGCAGCTTGGACGCGGCGGAGCGAACCTTC	CASSLDAAERTF
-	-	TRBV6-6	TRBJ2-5	TGTGCCAGCAGTTATTACAGGGGAGGAGAGACCCAGTACTTC	CASSYYRGGETQYF
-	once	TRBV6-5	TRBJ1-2	TGTGCCAGCAGTAGTGCTTTAGCTTTTCCCTATGGCTACACCTTC	CASSSALAFPYGYTF
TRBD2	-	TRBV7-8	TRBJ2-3	TGTGCCAGCAGCCCTTACAGGGCCGGATGGCGGGGGGGTGCAGATACGCAGTATTTT	CASSPYRAGWRGGADTQYF
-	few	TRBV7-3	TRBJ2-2	TGTGCCAGCAGCTCCACCCACTCCAACCCCGGGGAGCTGTTTTTT	CASSSTHSNPGELFF
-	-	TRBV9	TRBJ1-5	TGTGCCAGCAGCGTACTGAGAGTTCTGGGTCAGCCCCAGCATTTT	CASSVLRVLGQPQHF
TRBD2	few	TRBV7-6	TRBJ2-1	TGTGCCAGCAGCTTGTTAGCGGGAGGGCCCGGGCATGAGCAGTTCTTC	CASSLLAGGPGHEQFF
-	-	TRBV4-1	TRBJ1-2	TGCGCCAGCAGCCAAGGAGAGTGGGGAGCCTACACCTTC	CASSQGEWGAYTF
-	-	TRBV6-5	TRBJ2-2	TGTGCCAGCAGTTACTCGAGGGACACCGGGGAGCTGTTTTTT	CASSYSRDTGELFF
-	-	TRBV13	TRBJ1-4	TGTGCCAGCAGCTTAGACGGCGGGGGGGATGAAAAACTGTTTTTT	CASSLDGGGDEKLFF
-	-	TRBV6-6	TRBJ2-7	TGTGCCAGCAGTTACTCGCTCGGGTCCGAGCAGTACTTC	CASSYSLGSEQYF
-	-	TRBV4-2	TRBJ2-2	TGTGCCAGCAGCCATCCCACCGGGGAGCTGTTTTTT	CASSHPTGELFF
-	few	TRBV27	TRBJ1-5	TGTGCCAGCAGTCCCTGGGGGGACCTTCAGCCCCAGCATTTT	CASSPWGDLQPQHF
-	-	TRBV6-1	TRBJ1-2	TGTGCCAGCAGAGCCAGATTACAGGTGAACTATGGCTACACCTTC	CASRARLQVNYGYTF
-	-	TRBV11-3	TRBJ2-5	TGTGCCAGCAGCCTGATCCAGGAGGAGACCCAGTACTTC	CASSLIQEETQYF
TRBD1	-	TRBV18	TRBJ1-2	TGTGCCAGCTCACCAACAGGGGAGACCCCTCCGGTGACCTTC	CASSPTGETPPVTF
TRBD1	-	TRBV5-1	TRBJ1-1	TGCGCCAGCAGCACAGTCCGGGACAGGGACACTGAAGCTTTCTTT	CASSTVRDRDTEAFF
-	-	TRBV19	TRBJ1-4	TGTGCCAGTACCAAAACCCCCTATATCCTTGCAACTAATGAAAAACTGTTTTTT	CASTKTPYILATNEKLFF
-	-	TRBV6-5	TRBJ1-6	TGTGCCAGCAGTTACGACGGCTACTCCTATAATTCACCCCTCCACTTT	CASSYDGYSYNSPLHF
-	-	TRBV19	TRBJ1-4	TGTGCCAGTAGTACAACCCCGAATTTTGGCAGGATGGATGAAAAACTGTTTTTT	CASSTTPNFGRMDEKLFF
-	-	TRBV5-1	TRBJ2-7	TGCGCCAGCAGCTTGGGGGACGGCGCAGTGGGCGAGCAGTACTTC	CASSLGDGAVGEQYF
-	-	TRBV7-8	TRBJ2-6	TGTGCCAGCAGCTTGGGGGGCTCTGGGGCCAACGTCCTGACTTTC	CASSLGGSGANVLTF
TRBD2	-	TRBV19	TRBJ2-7	TGTGCCAGTAGTATAGATCTCATCCCTAGCGGAGGAGGTCCTTCGCAGTACTTC	CASSIDLIPSGGGPSQYF
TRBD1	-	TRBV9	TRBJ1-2	TGTGCCAGCAGCCCGCGGACAGGGGATCAGAATGGCTACACCTTC	CASSPRTGDQNGYTF
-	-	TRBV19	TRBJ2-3	TGTGCCAGTAGTCCCGACCGACTGGGTCTTGATACGCAGTATTTT	CASSPDRLGLDTQYF
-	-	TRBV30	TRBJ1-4	TGTGCCTGGAGTATGGGGACAAGGGTCCGTGAAAAACTGTTTTTT	CAWSMGTRVREKLFF
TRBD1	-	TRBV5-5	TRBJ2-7	TGTGCCAGCAGCTTTAAAGACCGGACAGGGAACGAGCAGTACTTC	CASSFKDRTGNEQYF
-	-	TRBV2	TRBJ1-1	TGTGCCAGCAGTGAAAAGATGATGGGGAACACTGAAGCTTTCTTT	CASSEKMMGNTEAFF
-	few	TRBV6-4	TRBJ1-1	TGTGCCAGCAGTGTGAATTTGAACACTGAAGCTTTCTTT	CASSVNLNTEAFF
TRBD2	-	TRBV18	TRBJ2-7	TGTGCCAGCTCACCCGGCGGGAGGCTAAACGAGCAGTACTTC	CASSPGGRLNEQYF
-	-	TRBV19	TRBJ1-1	TGTGCCAGTACCGAGGAAAGGTTCTTGAACACTGAAGCTTTCTTT	CASTEERFLNTEAFF
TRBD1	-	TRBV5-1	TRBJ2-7	TGCGCCAGCAGCTTGGACAGGGGCCACGAGCAGTACTTC	CASSLDRGHEQYF
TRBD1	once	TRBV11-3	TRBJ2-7	TGTGCCAGCAGCTCCCAGGGGGCGGGCTACGAGCAGTACTTC	CASSSQGAGYEQYF